These 9 T cell receptor beta chains came from one sample sequenced in a study of CD8 T cells in Susac syndrome. RNA amounts of about 0.5 to 1 ug underwent reverse transcription with random hexamers. TCRdb reprocessed the immunoSEQ multiplex PCR reads with MiXCR, giving one entry per CDR3 protein. This table has about 64,000 distinct CDR3 sequences, 90% to 95% appearing once. The specimen sequenced was CD8+ T cells from PBMCs. All receptors come from a human donor with multiple sclerosis.

J is TRBJ2-5 and V is TRBV6-6, with 9 bases aligning to TRBD2. This CDR3 is 14 amino acids long. Germline V gene lookup returns CDR1 MNHNY and CDR2 SVGAGI (reference sequence). The V segment lost 6 bases and the J segment 0 bases; nucleotides outside the gene matches: 2. CDR3 nucleotide sequence: TGTGCCAGCAGCCGGACTAGCGACCAAGAGACCCAGTACTTC. This codes for CASSRTSDQETQYF.

J is TRBJ2-1 and V is TRBV4-1; D call uncertain. The CDR3 extends over 13 amino acids. Trimming pared 7 bases from V and 5 bases from J, leaving 12 bases between. Germline V gene data show CDR1 as MGHRA and CDR2 as YSYEKL. The CDR3 DNA reads as TGCGCCAGCACCCCACCTTCGGACAATGAGCAGTTCTTC. It codes for CASTPPSDNEQFF.

In its sample, this clonotype was seen once. This chain's CDR3 is CSVEEAEGEQYF. CDR3 DNA: TGCAGCGTTGAAGAGGCCGAGGGGGAGCAGTACTTC. This chain joins TRBV29-1 and TRBJ2-7; D is perhaps TRBD1 or TRBD2 (5 bases each). This CDR3 has 12 residues. Trimming removed 0 bases from V and 7 bases from J, with 10 bases in between. Germline CDR1 is SQVTM and CDR2 is ANQGSEA.

The chain combines TRBV27 with TRBJ1-1, with 8 bases fitting TRBD1. The CDR3 is made up of 12 amino acids. CDR1 is MNHEY, CDR2 SMNVEV, per germline (reference sequence). J lost 5 bases, V lost 6 bases, and 2 bases had no gene match. The CDR3 DNA sequence: TGTGCCAGCAGAAGACAGGGGACTGAAGCTTTCTTT. It specifies CASRRQGTEAFF.

This chain uses TRBV7-9 with TRBJ2-7, with D perhaps being TRBD1 or TRBD2 (5 bases each). Germline V lookup: CDR1 SEHNR, CDR2 FQNEAQ (reference sequence). Trimming cost V 3 bases and J 3 bases, with 12 bases left between them. The CDR3 loop spans 14 amino acids. The chain's CDR3 is CASSFAGDVYEQYF. CDR3 DNA sequence: TGTGCCAGCAGCTTTGCCGGGGACGTCTACGAGCAGTACTTC.

This clonotype was picked up one time. The chain couples TRBV6-4 to TRBJ2-3, with a tentative D call TRBD2 (6 bases). Germline V lookup: CDR1 MRHNA, CDR2 SNTAGT. This CDR3 is 15 amino acids long. V was trimmed by 4 bases and J by 1 base, leaving 12 bases between them. CDR3 loop: CASSVRGEGTDTQYF. CDR3 DNA sequence: TGTGCCAGCAGTGTCCGCGGGGAAGGCACAGATACGCAGTATTTT.

This clonotype was seen just once. J is TRBJ2-7 and V is TRBV28, with D unresolved. Looked up from germline, CDR1 is MDHEN and CDR2 is SYDVKM. The CDR3 runs 14 residues. Between the trimmed V and J ends, which lost 4 bases and 4 bases, there was a span of 14 bases. CDR3 loop: CASSSPQSQYEQYF. The CDR3 region has the DNA TGTGCCAGCAGTTCCCCACAGTCACAGTACGAGCAGTACTTC.

The V and J genes are TRBV24-1 and TRBJ2-2; no clear D. V dropped 8 bases and J dropped 0 bases, with 9 bases sitting between them. Germline V gives CDR1 KGHDR, CDR2 SFDVKD. CDR3 length equals 14 residues. CDR3 in amino acids: CATMDGANTGELFF. CDR3 sequence (DNA): TGTGCCACCATGGATGGCGCGAACACCGGGGAGCTGTTTTTT.

The rearrangement uses TRBV9 and TRBJ2-7, with no clear D. With 4 bases removed from V and 3 bases from J, the gap between germline ends came to 14 bases. Germline V gene lookup returns CDR1 SGDLS and CDR2 YYNGEE. CDR3 length: 14 amino acids. CDR3 in DNA: TGTGCCAGCAGCCCGGACCGATTTGACTACGAGCAGTACTTC. Its translation is CASSPDRFDYEQYF.